Below, one T cell receptor (beta chain) is given with its context. Germline values: CDR1 SNHLY, CDR2 FYNNEI. The CDR3 consists of 16 residues. Trimming cost V 6 bases and J 3 bases, with 18 bases left between them. This record comes from a study of blood T cell repertoires in COVID-19. Authors' processing steps: The authors estimated nucleated cell counts from reference gene primer amplification. Sequenced by immunoSEQ multiplex PCR; TCRdb stores in-frame clones only, minus some. V, J and clone size reflect that table, while D and trimming were determined from the DNA. The sample shows roughly 56,000 clones, approximately 86% of them seen only once.

The V gene is TRBV2, the J gene TRBJ2-1, with D maybe TRBD2 (6 bases). Sample: peripheral blood. The TCR was taken from an older man with acute or convalescent COVID-19. The CDR3 bases are TGTGCCAGCAGCCGCGGGGACCCTCGGGACTACAATGAGCAGTTCTTC. Translation: CASSRGDPRDYNEQFF.